This TCR beta chain came from a study of blood T cell repertoires in COVID-19. Overall study: Samples of COVID-19 (acute and convalescent) were obtained from the United States, Italy and Spain. Sources were T cells, B-cell-depleted T cells, or PBMCs; the material itself was cDNA or gDNA.

Per the original data handling: Amplification from reference gene primers served as the basis for estimated nucleated cell counts. Generated by immunoSEQ multiplex PCR, the TCRdb table keeps only in-frame clones and is missing some. For V, J and clone size, that table is used; D and trimming come from the DNA. The sample has about 230,000 clones, nearly 85% seen once. This CDR3 has 13 residues. V was cut by 5 bases and J by 3 bases, with 11 bases left in between. Enrollment of patients from Seattle took place during active infection, with longitudinal follow-up. The chain employs TRBV12-3 or TRBV12-4 and TRBJ2-7; weak D call: TRBD1 (5 bases). What was sequenced was peripheral blood. The receptor's source is a woman aged 25 to 39 with COVID-19, enrolled during active disease. The CDR3, as DNA: TGTGCCAGCAGTACTTCCGACAGCTACGAGCAGTACTTC. Residues: CASSTSDSYEQYF.